These 11 T cell receptor beta chains came from one sample sequenced in a study of blood T cell repertoires in COVID-19. TCRdb keeps only in-frame clones here, not all; method: immunoSEQ multiplex PCR. The sample yields some 260,000 clones, over 75% seen once. The sample comprised peripheral blood. These receptors were collected from a woman in her twenties or thirties with acute or convalescent COVID-19.

The chain carries TRBV5-8 and TRBJ1-5; 9 bases align to TRBD1. Germline loops: CDR1 SGHTS, CDR2 YDEGEE. J was trimmed by 0 bases and V by 3 bases; bases with no gene match: 1. This CDR3 comprises 15 residues. CDR3 amino acids: CASSWGQGSNQPQHF. In DNA, the CDR3 is TGTGCCAGCAGCTGGGGACAGGGTAGCAATCAGCCCCAGCATTTT. The full variable domain, in which reference TRBV5-8 and TRBJ1-5 provide the parts outside the CDR3, is EAGVTQSPTHLIKTRGQQATLRCSPISGHTSVYWYQQALGLGLQFLLWYDEGEERNRGNFPPRFSGRQFPNYSSELNVNALELEDSALYLCASSWGQGSNQPQHFGDGTRLSIL.

This CDR3 reads CAWSVSGSNQPQHF. CDR3 DNA: TGTGCCTGGAGTGTATCAGGGTCCAATCAGCCCCAGCATTTT. The chain recombines TRBV30 with TRBJ1-5; D might be TRBD1 (5 bases). V was shortened by 0 bases and J by 3 bases, with 9 bases between the two germline ends. CDR3 size: 14 residues. Germline CDR1 is GTSNPN and CDR2 is SVGIG (reference sequence).

Turning to this clone: One end of the junction varies from germline; a read error may be responsible. The chain links TRBV19 to TRBJ2-5; 9 bases agree with TRBD2. Germline CDR1 is LNHDA and CDR2 is SQIVND (reference sequence). The CDR3 extends over 12 amino acids. The CDR3 DNA reads as TGTGCCAGTAGTATGGTTCAGCGGGAGGTGAACTTC. Amino acids: CASSMVQREVNF. Supplemented by reference TRBV19 and TRBJ2-5, the full variable domain reads DGGITQSPKYLFRKEGQNVTLSCEQNLNHDAMYWYRQDPGQGLRLIYYSQIVNDFQKGDIAEGYSVSREKKESFPLTVTSAQKNPTAFYLCASSMVQREVNFGPGTRLLVL.

This chain joins TRBV11-3 and TRBJ2-5; D is perhaps TRBD1 (6 bases). Germline V gives CDR1 SGHNT, CDR2 YENEEA. The CDR3 extends over 16 amino acids. Trimming cost V 0 bases and J 6 bases, with 17 bases left between them. The CDR3 spells CASSLDGILQGQTQYF. The DNA of the CDR3 is TGTGCCAGCAGCTTAGATGGGATCTTACAGGGTCAGACCCAGTACTTC. Supplemented by reference TRBV11-3 and TRBJ2-5, the full variable domain reads EAGVVQSPRYKIIEKKQPVAFWCNPISGHNTLYWYLQNLGQGPELLIRYENEEAVDDSQLPKDRFSAERLKGVDSTLKIQPAELGDSAVYLCASSLDGILQGQTQYFGPGTRLLVL.

The chain is built from TRBV11-2 and TRBJ2-7, with 12 bases lining up with TRBD2. The CDR3 runs to 14 residues. V lost 5 bases to trimming and J lost 4 bases; unmatched junction nucleotides: 3. CDR1 is SGHAT, CDR2 FQNNGV, per germline. The CDR3 spells CASSQGLAGYEQYF. DNA of the CDR3: TGTGCCAGCAGCCAGGGACTAGCGGGTTACGAGCAGTACTTC. Looking up the rest from reference TRBV11-2 and TRBJ2-7 gives the full variable domain: EAGVAQSPRYKIIEKRQSVAFWCNPISGHATLYWYQQILGQGPKLLIQFQNNGVVDDSQLPKDRFSAERLKGVDSTLKIQPAKLEDSAVYLCASSQGLAGYEQYFGPGTRLTVT.

This chain joins TRBV19 and TRBJ2-6; maybe TRBD2 (6 bases). V lost 3 bases and J lost 4, with 13 bases in between. The CDR3 consists of 16 residues. In germline, CDR1 is LNHDA, CDR2 SQIVND (reference sequence). The CDR3 is CASSIGLALGANVLTF. For the CDR3, the DNA is TGTGCCAGTAGTATCGGGCTAGCGTTGGGGGCCAACGTCCTGACTTTC.

This clone was seen just once. This chain uses TRBV5-4 with TRBJ2-7; 11 bases match TRBD2. With V trimmed by 3 bases and J by 1 base, 3 bases remained unmatched. This CDR3 has 15 amino acids. Germline loops: CDR1 SGHNT, CDR2 YYREEE (reference sequence). CDR3 sequence: CASSSTSGSSYEQYF. The DNA for the CDR3 is TGTGCCAGCAGCTCAACTAGCGGGAGTTCCTACGAGCAGTACTTC.

The chain recombines TRBV7-8 with TRBJ1-1; D gene unclear. Looked up from germline, CDR1 is SGHVS and CDR2 is FQNEAQ. The CDR3 totals 14 residues. V gave up 1 base and J gave up 1 base, with 7 bases separating them. The CDR3, as DNA: TGTGCCAGCAGCTTAGTCATCGGGAACACTGAAGCTTTCTTT. Translation: CASSLVIGNTEAFF.

CDR3 bases: TGTGCCAGCAGCCCTACCGGGGGACAGGCCTACGAGCAGTACTTC. This encodes CASSPTGGQAYEQYF. This chain links TRBV7-7 with TRBJ2-7, with 8 bases lining up with TRBD1. The CDR3 extends over 15 amino acids. The trim removed 5 bases at V and 2 bases at J, leaving 8 bases unmatched. Germline lookup yields CDR1 SSHAT and CDR2 FNYEAQ (reference sequence).

The rearrangement joins TRBV19 to TRBJ1-3, with unresolved D. CDR3 length: 13 amino acids. V was clipped by 4 bases and J by 3 bases, with 7 bases between them. Looked up from germline, CDR1 is LNHDA and CDR2 is SQIVND (reference sequence). The CDR3 sequence: CASSTRDGNTIYF. In DNA form, the CDR3 reads TGTGCCAGTAGTACGCGGGATGGAAACACCATATATTTT.

The chain combines TRBV11-3 with TRBJ2-7, with a possible D match to TRBD1 (5 bases). The V gene's germline CDR1 is SGHNT and CDR2 YENEEA. This CDR3 has 14 amino acids. Deletions cut 0 bases from V and 1 base from J, with 7 bases between. CDR3 sequence: CASSLDRVSYEQYF. Written as DNA, the CDR3 is TGTGCCAGCAGCTTAGACAGGGTTTCCTACGAGCAGTACTTC.